One sample yielded the 27 T cell receptor beta chains listed below, sequenced in a study of blood T cell repertoires in COVID-19. Clones were read by immunoSEQ multiplex PCR, and TCRdb kept only the in-frame ones, dropping some. This sample yields 240,000 or so clones, of which roughly 90% are seen a single time; under 9.5% belongs to the top ten. Sample: PBMCs or T cells enriched from blood (not recorded which). The receptor source for this set is a man aged 35 to 55 who had recovered from COVID-19.

The CDR3 is CASSQDRTSYEQYF. The CDR3 coding sequence is TGTGCCAGCAGCCAAGACCGGACATCCTACGAGCAGTACTTC. This chain uses TRBV4-2 with TRBJ2-7; TRBD1 might be the D (5 bases). Trimming took off 0 bases at V and 1 base at J, with 7 bases between the two ends. Germline V gene lookup returns CDR1 LGHNA and CDR2 YNFKEQ. The CDR3 contains 14 residues.

V is TRBV5-1 and J is TRBJ2-2, with 7 bases fitting TRBD1. The CDR3 has 15 amino acids. The ends lost 8 bases at V and 3 bases at J; junction bases unmatched: 10. Germline V lookup: CDR1 SGHRS, CDR2 YFSETQ. The CDR3 DNA sequence: TGCGCCAGTAGAGTGACAGGGACGGACACCGGGGAGCTGTTTTTT. Its protein is CASRVTGTDTGELFF.

J is TRBJ1-5 and V is TRBV10-3, with D unclear. V was clipped by 8 bases and J by 5 bases, with 16 bases between them. The CDR3 is made up of 14 amino acids. The germline gives CDR1 ENHRY, CDR2 SYGVKD. The CDR3 bases are TGTGCCATCCCGGTCCGCCGTCCTCATCAGCCCCAGCATTTT. Its translation: CAIPVRRPHQPQHF.

The J gene is TRBJ1-5, the V gene TRBV7-2; possible D gene TRBD1, 5 bases. The CDR3 totals 15 residues. V dropped 5 bases and J dropped 7 bases, with 18 bases sitting between them. In germline, CDR1 is SGHTA, CDR2 FQGNSA. The CDR3 DNA sequence: TGTGCCAGCAGCCTCCGGGGGGGAGAGTGGCAGCCCCAGCATTTT. Amino acid sequence: CASSLRGGEWQPQHF.

The chain employs TRBV2 and TRBJ1-4; no reliable D call. CDR3 size: 12 residues. V was cut by 7 bases and J by 8 bases, with 11 bases left in between. Germline CDR1 reads SNHLY; CDR2 reads FYNNEI. CDR3 bases: TGTGCCAGCACGAGTACAGAGGAAAAACTGTTTTTT. Translated, it gives CASTSTEEKLFF.

In regard to this clone: The same CDR3 arises from other DNA sequences in this sample as well. The chain has TRBV9 and TRBJ2-1; 7 bases fit TRBD2. The CDR3 has 16 residues. V lost 0 bases, J lost 1 base, and 4 bases stayed unmatched. Germline V gene data show CDR1 as SGDLS and CDR2 as YYNGEE. CDR3 bases: TGTGCCAGCAGCGTAGTGGGCGGGAGTTCCTACAATGAGCAGTTCTTC. Translating it yields CASSVVGGSSYNEQFF.

The chain combines TRBV13 with TRBJ1-1, with D unresolved. CDR3 length: 11 residues. The germline V gene encodes CDR1 PRHDT and CDR2 FYEKMQ (reference sequence). The germline V and J ends were trimmed by 0 bases and 8 bases, with 4 bases remaining between them. CDR3 DNA sequence: TGTGCCAGCAGCTTAGGGCGGGAAGCTTTCTTT. It specifies CASSLGREAFF.

The gene calls are TRBV4-2 and TRBJ2-7, with TRBD2 identical over 9 bases. The CDR3 contains 14 residues. CDR1 and CDR2 from the germline V gene are LGHNA and YNFKEQ. V trimming: 3 bases; J trimming: 4 bases; junction bases outside the gene matches: 4. This CDR3 is CASSQREGPYEQYF. The CDR3, as DNA: TGTGCCAGCAGCCAGCGGGAGGGCCCATACGAGCAGTACTTC.

J is TRBJ1-1 and V is TRBV6-5; 8 bases align to TRBD1. Germline assignment: CDR1 MNHEY and CDR2 SVGAGI. V lost 1 base to trimming and J lost 4 bases; unmatched junction nucleotides: 8. The CDR3 runs 16 residues. This chain's CDR3 is CASSYYRTGRGTEAFF. DNA of the CDR3: TGTGCCAGCAGTTACTACCGGACAGGGAGAGGCACTGAAGCTTTCTTT.

The rearrangement joins TRBV7-9 to TRBJ2-7; 14 positions match TRBD2. The J segment lost 0 bases and the V segment lost 2 bases, leaving 6 bases of the junction unmatched. The V gene's germline CDR1 is SEHNR and CDR2 FQNEAQ (reference sequence). The CDR3 loop spans 18 amino acids. The CDR3 DNA follows: TGTGCCAGCAGCTTATCTGGGACTAGCGGGAGCAGCTCCTACGAGCAGTACTTC. Translating it yields CASSLSGTSGSSSYEQYF.

V usage is TRBV7-7 and J usage is TRBJ2-2; 8 bases align to TRBD2. CDR3 size: 16 residues. Germline CDR1 SSHAT, CDR2 FNYEAQ (reference sequence). CDR3 DNA sequence: TGTGCTACCCGCCCAACCGGGACTAGGAGTACCGGGGAGCTGTTTTTT. Translation: CATRPTGTRSTGELFF.

The chain recombines TRBV6-2 or TRBV6-3 with TRBJ2-7; 11 bases map to TRBD1. Trimming took 5 bases from V and 5 from J; bases not matched to a gene: 14. The CDR3 extends over 17 amino acids. Germline V gives CDR1 MNHEY, CDR2 SVGEGT. The CDR3 loop reads CASSQRTGGVLIDEQYF. The DNA for the CDR3 is TGTGCCAGCAGTCAACGGACAGGGGGCGTCCTAATTGACGAGCAGTACTTC.

The rearrangement uses TRBV5-1 and TRBJ2-7, with TRBD1 identical over 7 bases. The V segment lost 5 bases and the J segment 4 bases; nucleotides outside the gene matches: 6. The germline V gene encodes CDR1 SGHRS and CDR2 YFSETQ. CDR3 length: 13 amino acids. Written as DNA, the CDR3 is TGCGCCAGCAGATCCGACAGGGAATACGAGCAGTACTTC. Its translation: CASRSDREYEQYF.

This clone came up many times. This chain uses TRBV7-8 with TRBJ2-1, with 10 bases aligning to TRBD2. J gave up 3 bases and V 3 bases, and 2 bases lay outside the gene matches. Per germline, CDR1 SGHVS and CDR2 FQNEAQ. The CDR3 loop spans 15 amino acids. In DNA form, the CDR3 reads TGTGCCAGCAGCTTTAGCGGGGGGAACTACAATGAGCAGTTCTTC. This sequence encodes CASSFSGGNYNEQFF.

CDR3 in amino acids: CASSVETGRGMNTEAFF. The CDR3 coding sequence is TGTGCCAGCAGCGTAGAAACAGGGAGGGGCATGAACACTGAAGCTTTCTTT. The chain uses TRBV9 and TRBJ1-1; a weak D match, TRBD1 (6 bases). From germline, CDR1 is SGDLS and CDR2 YYNGEE. The CDR3 contains 17 residues. Trimming pared 0 bases from V and 0 bases from J, leaving 15 bases between.

This rearrangement joins TRBV3-1 (or the pseudogene TRBV3-2) to TRBJ2-1; D is perhaps TRBD1 (6 bases). CDR1 LGHDT and CDR2 YNNKEL come from the germline V gene (reference sequence). This CDR3 spans 15 amino acids. V was shortened by 1 base and J by 12 bases, with 19 bases between the two germline ends. This CDR3 is CASSQGRLGAGVQFF. The CDR3 DNA reads as TGTGCCAGCAGCCAAGGAAGATTGGGGGCTGGAGTGCAGTTCTTC.

This chain links TRBV6-4 with TRBJ1-1, with unresolved D. Germline V gene sequence: CDR1 MRHNA, CDR2 SNTAGT. The CDR3 spans 13 residues. V was shortened by 3 bases and J by 2 bases, with 7 bases between the two germline ends. The CDR3 nucleotides are TGTGCCAGCAGTGAGGGGAGAAACACTGAAGCTTTCTTT. Translating it yields CASSEGRNTEAFF.

This sequence joins TRBV7-3 and TRBJ2-1; 12 nucleotides agree with TRBD2. The CDR3 extends over 15 amino acids. CDR1 is SGHTA, CDR2 FQGTGA, per germline. V shed 6 bases, J shed 5 bases, and the junction held 5 bases outside the gene matches. The CDR3 protein is CASRWRLAGDNEQFF. The CDR3 coding sequence is TGTGCCAGCAGGTGGAGACTAGCGGGGGACAATGAGCAGTTCTTC.

V gene TRBV11-2 combines with J gene TRBJ1-1, with 9 bases lining up with TRBD1. The CDR3 consists of 17 residues. The trim removed 1 base at V and 12 bases at J, leaving 18 bases unmatched. CDR1 is SGHAT, CDR2 FQNNGV, per germline. The CDR3 reads CASSLVGTGLDRGGSFF. The CDR3 nucleotides read TGTGCCAGCAGCTTAGTAGGGACAGGGCTGGACCGAGGGGGGTCTTTCTTT.

The chain is built from TRBV28 and TRBJ2-3; TRBD2 matches at 10 bases. There are 16 residues in the CDR3. Germline CDR1 MDHEN, CDR2 SYDVKM. The ends lost 3 bases at V and 0 bases at J; junction bases unmatched: 3. CDR3: CASSLALAGSTDTQYF. CDR3 in DNA: TGTGCCAGCAGTTTGGCACTAGCGGGAAGCACAGATACGCAGTATTTT.

The chain joins TRBV21-1 to TRBJ1-2; the table's D call TRBD1 went unverified against the DNA. TRBV21-1 is tagged as a pseudogene. The CDR3 contains 18 residues. CDR3 coding DNA: TGTGCCAGCAGCATCTTTAGGTTAATCTCCGGGACAGGGGAAGGCTACACCTTC. Encoded protein: CASSIFRLISGTGEGYTF.

The gene calls are TRBV5-1 and TRBJ1-4; no firm D call. The V end lost 3 bases, the J end lost 8 bases, and 11 bases lay between the germline ends. The CDR3 spans 13 residues. The germline V gene encodes CDR1 SGHRS and CDR2 YFSETQ. Here the CDR3 reads CASSWTVDEKLFF. In DNA form, the CDR3 reads TGCGCCAGCAGCTGGACTGTCGACGAAAAACTGTTTTTT.

In nucleotides, the CDR3 is TGCAGCGCGGGGACAGACACCTACGAGCAGTACTTC. It encodes CSAGTDTYEQYF. This rearrangement joins TRBV29-1 to TRBJ2-7; 7 bases are shared with TRBD1. V dropped 7 bases and J dropped 2; count of bases not matched to a gene: 5. Per germline, CDR1 SQVTM and CDR2 ANQGSEA. The CDR3 has 12 residues.

A few counts support this clone. V and J are TRBV6-1 and TRBJ2-1; D uncertain. This CDR3 is 14 amino acids long. The ends were cut back, 1 base at V and 9 bases at J, with 13 bases in the middle. The germline V gene has CDR1 MNHNS and CDR2 SASEGT. The CDR3 loop is CASSEGREASEQFF. In nucleotides, the CDR3 is TGTGCCAGCAGTGAAGGTAGAGAGGCAAGTGAGCAGTTCTTC.

This clone has just one count. The chain combines TRBV21-1 with TRBJ1-5. TRBV21-1 is assigned pseudogene status. There are 19 residues in the CDR3. CDR3 region: CASSARPSGGGYDNQPQHF. CDR3 nucleotide sequence: TGTGCCAGCAGCGCCCGGCCATCCGGCGGAGGTTACGACAATCAGCCCCAGCATTTT.

The chain uses TRBV23-1 and TRBJ2-5; 11 positions match TRBD2. TRBV23-1 is noted as an ORF with a role that remains uncertain. This CDR3 has 17 residues. V lost 6 bases and J lost 2; bases outside the gene matches: 11. The CDR3 is CASSLPGLAEPQETQYF. The CDR3 DNA sequence: TGCGCCAGCAGCCTCCCGGGACTAGCGGAACCACAAGAGACCCAGTACTTC.

The V gene is TRBV5-4, the J gene TRBJ1-2, with D unclear. The CDR3 totals 13 residues. CDR1 and CDR2 (germline): SGHNT, YYREEE (reference sequence). Trimming took 3 bases from V and 8 from J, leaving 14 bases between them. The CDR3 sequence is CASSWARGGGYTF. The DNA of the CDR3 is TGTGCCAGCAGCTGGGCGCGGGGAGGCGGCTACACCTTC.